The 12 T cell receptor beta chains given below trace back to one sample, sequenced in a study of T-cell reconstitution after alpha-beta-depleted transplantation in children. The authors prepared the TCRbeta library with unique molecular identifiers. MiXCR, applied by TCRdb to the PCR reads, yields one record per CDR3 protein. The table records about 640,000 distinct CDR3 sequences, roughly 13% of them present only once. The material sequenced was PBMCs, mostly from graft donor cells, taken 360 days after TCRalphabeta/CD19-depleted stem cell transplant. Receptors originate from a male patient younger than 18 who had a stem cell transplant for acute myeloid leukemia, so the T cells may come from the graft donor.

The sample holds many counts of this clonotype. This chain links TRBV27 with TRBJ2-7, with 10 bases fitting TRBD1. The CDR3 is made up of 15 amino acids. CDR1 MNHEY and CDR2 SMNVEV come from the germline V gene (reference sequence). The V gene end was trimmed by 0 bases and the J gene end by 4 bases; junction bases not matched to a gene: 3. As DNA, the CDR3 is TGTGCCAGCAGTTTATCCCCGGGACAGGGGTACGAGCAGTACTTC. Translated: CASSLSPGQGYEQYF.

The rearrangement links TRBV20-1 to TRBJ1-5; D is perhaps TRBD1 (5 bases). Germline V gives CDR1 DFQATT, CDR2 SNEGSKA (reference sequence). The CDR3 has 12 amino acids. The ends were cut back, 5 bases at V and 7 bases at J, with 12 bases in the middle. The CDR3 DNA reads TGCAGTGCTGAAGGGGCGGGACAGCCCCAGCATTTT. This sequence encodes CSAEGAGQPQHF.

This clonotype is a singleton in its sample. The chain links TRBV28 to TRBJ2-4; D remains ambiguous. Germline CDR1 and CDR2: MDHEN and SYDVKM. V was shortened by 5 bases and J by 3 bases, with 5 bases between the two germline ends. CDR3 length equals 12 residues. CDR3 residues: CASSPLKNIQYF. DNA for the CDR3: TGTGCCAGCAGTCCCCTCAAAAACATTCAGTACTTC.

V and J are TRBV6-5 and TRBJ2-6; maybe TRBD1 (6 bases). Looked up from germline, CDR1 is MNHEY and CDR2 is SVGAGI. Trimming shortened V by 3 bases and J by 8 bases, and 20 bases separated the two germline ends. The CDR3 sequence is 17 residues long. The CDR3 protein is CASSYGTSLSRTNVLTF. For the CDR3, the DNA is TGTGCCAGCAGTTATGGGACATCCTTGTCTAGGACCAACGTCCTGACTTTC.

The chain carries TRBV4-3 and TRBJ1-2, with TRBD1 matching 11 bases. Germline loops: CDR1 LGHNA, CDR2 YSLEER. J gave up 5 bases and V 1 base, and 9 bases lay outside the gene matches. The length of the CDR3 is 17 residues. CDR3 residues: CASSQAGTGGTEYGYTF. CDR3 DNA: TGCGCCAGCAGCCAAGCGGGGACAGGGGGAACGGAATATGGCTACACCTTC.

The rearrangement uses TRBV11-1 and TRBJ2-7; tentatively, D is TRBD1 (5 bases). Germline-derived CDR1 and CDR2 are SGHAT and FQDESV (reference sequence). The CDR3 has 18 residues. The V gene lost 1 base and the J gene lost 0 bases, with 19 bases spanning the gap. The CDR3 sequence: CASSLVSGSLLSSYEQYF. The DNA of the CDR3 is TGTGCCAGCAGCTTAGTCTCAGGGTCCCTCCTTAGCTCCTACGAGCAGTACTTC. Drawing the rest from reference TRBV11-1 and TRBJ2-7, the complete variable domain is EAEVAQSPRYKITEKSQAVAFWCDPISGHATLYWYRQILGQGPELLVQFQDESVVDDSQLPKDRFSAERLKGVDSTLKIQPAELGDSAMYLCASSLVSGSLLSSYEQYFGPGTRLTVT.

Many counts were recorded for this clonotype. The J gene is TRBJ1-1, the V gene TRBV29-1, with D maybe TRBD1 (6 bases). The germline CDR1 and CDR2 sequences are SQVTM and ANQGSEA. The CDR3 is 12 amino acids. Deletions cut 4 bases from V and 9 bases from J, with 15 bases between. The CDR3 nucleotides read TGCAGCGTTGGTGGGGCAGGGACACAAGCTTTCTTT. Translated, it gives CSVGGAGTQAFF.

The V and J genes are TRBV7-2 and TRBJ2-1, with 7 bases that match TRBD2. V dropped 4 bases and J dropped 7; count of bases not matched to a gene: 13. The CDR3 runs 16 residues. Germline V lookup: CDR1 SGHTA, CDR2 FQGNSA. The CDR3 here is CASSSPGGRAGNEQFF. CDR3 coding DNA: TGTGCCAGCAGCTCTCCTGGAGGGAGGGCCGGAAATGAGCAGTTCTTC.

This clonotype has just a few counts. The CDR3 DNA reads as TGTGCCAGCAGTTATGTTTGGCAGGGGGGACACCAAGAGACCCAGTACTTC. It encodes CASSYVWQGGHQETQYF. The rearrangement joins TRBV6-2 or TRBV6-3 to TRBJ2-5, with D tentatively TRBD1 (7 bases). The CDR3 has 17 amino acids. Looked up from germline, CDR1 is MNHEY and CDR2 is SVGEGT. V was pared by 3 bases and J by 0 bases, with 17 bases between.

This clonotype was detected a few times. The rearrangement links TRBV6-2 or TRBV6-3 to TRBJ2-7, with TRBD2 matching over 16 bases. Looked up from germline, CDR1 is MNHEY and CDR2 is SVGEGT. This CDR3 spans 18 amino acids. Losses at the gene ends were 8 bases for V and 7 bases for J; bases not matched to a gene: 17. CDR3 sequence reads: CASGLPGLAGGAPLEQYF. The DNA of the CDR3 is TGTGCCAGCGGATTACCGGGACTAGCGGGAGGGGCCCCCCTGGAGCAGTACTTC.

This sequence joins TRBV28 and TRBJ2-1; the D gene is possibly TRBD1 (5 bases). CDR1 is MDHEN and CDR2 is SYDVKM in the germline V gene. The CDR3 is 12 residues long. V lost 6 bases and J 12 bases, leaving 15 bases between the germline ends. CDR3 nucleotide sequence: TGTGCCAGCAGCCTTACAAGGGGCGGGCAGTTCTTC. Protein product: CASSLTRGGQFF.

This clonotype was seen only once. The genes are TRBV5-5 and TRBJ1-1, with a tentative D call TRBD1 (5 bases). Germline assignment: CDR1 SGHKS and CDR2 YYEKEE (reference sequence). This CDR3 has 15 residues. V was pared by 5 bases and J by 1 base, with 15 bases between. The DNA of the CDR3 is TGTGCCAGCAGGTCCTTTCCGGGACCGAACACTGAAGCTTTCTTT. It encodes CASRSFPGPNTEAFF. The variable domain in full, completed from reference TRBV5-5 and TRBJ1-1, reads DAGVTQSPTHLIKTRGQQVTLRCSPISGHKSVSWYQQVLGQGPQFIFQYYEKEERGRGNFPDRFSARQFPNYSSELNVNALLLGDSALYLCASRSFPGPNTEAFFGQGTRLTVV.